This TCR beta chain was recovered during a study of T cells in narcolepsy. Whole-study context: Donors had narcolepsy type 1 or type 2, or were healthy controls.

This clone came up a few times. Its antigen is as yet unknown. The method was immunoSEQ multiplex PCR; TCRdb's version includes in-frame clones alone and lacks a portion of them. The sample shows around 30,000 clones, 75% to 90% of them seen only once. Study-wide results and limits: HCRT-specific and TRIB2-specific autoreactive clonotypes appeared among same-patient CSF and blood CD4+ clonotypes. Blood of same and different patients, but not healthy controls, reportedly held recurring autoreactive clonotypes.

Source material: CD45RA- memory CD4+ T cells from PBMCs. The receptor comes from a human donor with narcolepsy.

CDR3: CAWSVVGDNEQYF. In DNA, the CDR3 is TGTGCCTGGAGTGTGGTTGGGGATAACGAGCAGTACTTC. The chain joins TRBV30 to TRBJ2-7; D unresolved. The CDR3 is 13 residues long. V was clipped by 0 bases and J by 5 bases, with 11 bases between them. Germline V gene data show CDR1 as GTSNPN and CDR2 as SVGIG (reference sequence).